This TCR beta chain was observed in a study of cytomegalovirus exposure and HLA in healthy donors. 13 Jbeta primers and 60 Vbeta primers were used for the PCR. Profiling relied on immunoSEQ multiplex PCR, and the TCRdb table lists in-frame clones only, not all of them. The sample lists about 150,000 clones, approximately 86% occurring once. The sequence derives from a woman younger than 30 in good health and CMV-seronegative. The specimen was PBMCs.

The CDR3 region is CASSPTPGTQYF. Here the CDR3 DNA reads TGTGCCAGCAGTCCGACTCCTGGTACGCAGTATTTT. V usage is TRBV2 and J usage is TRBJ2-3; D remains unclear. Trimming stripped 5 bases from V and 8 bases from J, with 11 bases between. The CDR3 loop spans 12 amino acids. Germline CDR1 reads SNHLY; CDR2 reads FYNNEI.